The source of this T cell receptor (beta chain) is a study of CD8 T cells in ankylosing spondylitis. Regarding the study as a whole: In ankylosing spondylitis blood, a motif of roughly 8 highly homologous TCR beta variants appeared characteristic. Before this, some motif variants had been reported in reactive arthritis synovial fluid and blood.

A few counts support this clonotype. The antigen is undetermined. TCRdb analysed the 5' RACE reads with MiXCR anew, one entry per CDR3 protein. The table lists roughly 450,000 distinct CDR3 sequences, 25% to 30% of them singletons. V lost 5 bases to trimming and J lost 10 bases, with 12 bases between them. There are 11 residues in the CDR3. Germline values: CDR1 SQVTM, CDR2 ANQGSEA. This chain joins TRBV29-1 and TRBJ2-1; D is ambiguous. Material for sequencing was blood, either unsorted or a sorted T cell fraction (not recorded which). This clonotype was sampled from a male donor with ankylosing spondylitis. DNA for the CDR3: TGCAGCGTTTGGGTAACCGGCGAGCAGTTCTTC. Its translation: CSVWVTGEQFF.